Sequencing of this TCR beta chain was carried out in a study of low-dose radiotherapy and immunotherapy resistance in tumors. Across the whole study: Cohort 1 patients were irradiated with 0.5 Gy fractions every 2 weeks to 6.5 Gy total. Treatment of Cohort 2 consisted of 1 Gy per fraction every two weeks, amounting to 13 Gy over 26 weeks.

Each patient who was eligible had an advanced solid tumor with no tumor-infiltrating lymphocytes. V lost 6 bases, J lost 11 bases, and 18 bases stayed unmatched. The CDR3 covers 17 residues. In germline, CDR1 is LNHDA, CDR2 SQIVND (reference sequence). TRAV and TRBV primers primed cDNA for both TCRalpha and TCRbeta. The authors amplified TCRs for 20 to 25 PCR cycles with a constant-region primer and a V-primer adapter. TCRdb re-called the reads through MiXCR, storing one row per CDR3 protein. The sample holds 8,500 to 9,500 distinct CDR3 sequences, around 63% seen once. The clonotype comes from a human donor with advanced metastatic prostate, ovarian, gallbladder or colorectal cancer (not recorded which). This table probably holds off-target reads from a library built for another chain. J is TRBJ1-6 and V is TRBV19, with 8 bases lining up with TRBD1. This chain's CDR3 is CASRSGQGSSVPAPLHF. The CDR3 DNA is TGTGCCAGTAGATCCGGACAGGGAAGTTCTGTTCCGGCACCCCTCCACTTT.